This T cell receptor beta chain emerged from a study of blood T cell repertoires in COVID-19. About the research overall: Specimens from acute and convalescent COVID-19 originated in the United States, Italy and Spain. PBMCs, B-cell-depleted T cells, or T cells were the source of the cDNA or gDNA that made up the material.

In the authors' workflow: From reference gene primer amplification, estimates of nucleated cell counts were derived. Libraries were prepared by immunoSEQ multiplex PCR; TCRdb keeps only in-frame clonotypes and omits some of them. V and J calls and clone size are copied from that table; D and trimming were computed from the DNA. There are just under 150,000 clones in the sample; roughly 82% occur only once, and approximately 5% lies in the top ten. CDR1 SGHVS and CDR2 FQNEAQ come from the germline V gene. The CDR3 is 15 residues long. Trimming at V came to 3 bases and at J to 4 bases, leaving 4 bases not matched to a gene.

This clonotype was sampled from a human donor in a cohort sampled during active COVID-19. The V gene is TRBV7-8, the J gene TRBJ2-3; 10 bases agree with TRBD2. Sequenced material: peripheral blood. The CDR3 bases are TGTGCCAGCAGCTTGGAGCGGGGGGGGGCAGATACGCAGTATTTT. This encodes CASSLERGGADTQYF.